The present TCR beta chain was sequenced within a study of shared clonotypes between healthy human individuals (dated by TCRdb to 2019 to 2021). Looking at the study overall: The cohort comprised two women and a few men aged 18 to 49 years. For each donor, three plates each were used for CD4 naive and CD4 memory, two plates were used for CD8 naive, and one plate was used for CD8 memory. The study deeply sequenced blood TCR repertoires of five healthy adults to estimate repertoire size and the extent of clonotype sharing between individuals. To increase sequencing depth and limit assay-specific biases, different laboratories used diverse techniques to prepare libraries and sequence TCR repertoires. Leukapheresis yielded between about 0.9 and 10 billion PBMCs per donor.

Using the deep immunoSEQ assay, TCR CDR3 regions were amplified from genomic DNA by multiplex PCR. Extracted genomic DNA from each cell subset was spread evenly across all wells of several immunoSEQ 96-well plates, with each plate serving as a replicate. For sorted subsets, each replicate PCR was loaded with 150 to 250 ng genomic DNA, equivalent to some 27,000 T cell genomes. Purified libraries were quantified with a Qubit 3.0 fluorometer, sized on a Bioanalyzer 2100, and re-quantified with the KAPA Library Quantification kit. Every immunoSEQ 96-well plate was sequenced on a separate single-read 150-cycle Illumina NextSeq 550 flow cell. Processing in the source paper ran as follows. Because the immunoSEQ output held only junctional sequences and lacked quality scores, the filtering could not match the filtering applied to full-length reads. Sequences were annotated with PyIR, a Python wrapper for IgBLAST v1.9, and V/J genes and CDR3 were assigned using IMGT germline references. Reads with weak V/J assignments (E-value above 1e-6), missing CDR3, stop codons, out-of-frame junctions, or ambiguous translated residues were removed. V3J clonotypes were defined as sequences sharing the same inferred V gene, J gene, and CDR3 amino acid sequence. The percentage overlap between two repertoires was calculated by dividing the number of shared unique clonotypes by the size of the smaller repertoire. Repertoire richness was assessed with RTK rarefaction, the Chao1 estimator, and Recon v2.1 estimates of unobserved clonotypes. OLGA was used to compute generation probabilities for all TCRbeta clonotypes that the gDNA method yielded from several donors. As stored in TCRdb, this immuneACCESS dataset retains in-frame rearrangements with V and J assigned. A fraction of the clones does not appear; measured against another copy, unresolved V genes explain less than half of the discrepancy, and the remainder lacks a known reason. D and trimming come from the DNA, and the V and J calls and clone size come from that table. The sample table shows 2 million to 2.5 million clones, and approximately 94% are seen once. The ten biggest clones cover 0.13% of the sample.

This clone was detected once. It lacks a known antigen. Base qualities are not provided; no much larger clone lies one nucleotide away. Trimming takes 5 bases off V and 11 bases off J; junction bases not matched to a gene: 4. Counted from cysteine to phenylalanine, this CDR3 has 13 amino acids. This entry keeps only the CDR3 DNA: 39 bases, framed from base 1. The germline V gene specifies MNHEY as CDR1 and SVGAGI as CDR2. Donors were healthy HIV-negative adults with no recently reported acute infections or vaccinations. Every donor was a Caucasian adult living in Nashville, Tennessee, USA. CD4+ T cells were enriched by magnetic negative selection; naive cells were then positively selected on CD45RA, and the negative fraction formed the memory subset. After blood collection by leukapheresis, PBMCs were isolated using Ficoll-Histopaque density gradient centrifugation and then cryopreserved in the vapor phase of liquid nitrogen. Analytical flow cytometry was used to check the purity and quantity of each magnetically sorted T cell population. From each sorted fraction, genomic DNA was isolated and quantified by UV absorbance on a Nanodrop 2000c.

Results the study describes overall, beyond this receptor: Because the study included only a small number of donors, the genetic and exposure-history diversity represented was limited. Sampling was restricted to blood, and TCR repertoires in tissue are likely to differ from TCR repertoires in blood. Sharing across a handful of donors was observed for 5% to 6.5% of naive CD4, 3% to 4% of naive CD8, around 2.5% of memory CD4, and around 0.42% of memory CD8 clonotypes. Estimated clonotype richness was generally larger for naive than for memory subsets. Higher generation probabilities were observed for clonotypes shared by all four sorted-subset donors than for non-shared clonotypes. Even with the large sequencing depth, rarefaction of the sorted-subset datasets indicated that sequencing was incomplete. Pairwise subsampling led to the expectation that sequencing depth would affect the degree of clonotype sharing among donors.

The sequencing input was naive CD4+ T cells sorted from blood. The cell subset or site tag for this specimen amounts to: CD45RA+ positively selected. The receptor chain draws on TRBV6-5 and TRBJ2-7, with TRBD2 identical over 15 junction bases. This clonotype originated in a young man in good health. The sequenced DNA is TGTGCCAGCAGTAGAGGACTAGCGGGAGGGGAGTACTTC. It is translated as CASSRGLAGGEYF.